A single sample gave rise to the 18 T cell receptor beta chains below, sequenced in a study of beta chain features in type 1 diabetes. Every bit of the isolated RNA underwent reverse transcription, so sequencing read expressed TCRB transcripts. Produced via immunoSEQ multiplex PCR; TCRdb's table is partial and in-frame only. Of roughly 170,000 clones in the sample, 10% to 15% were seen once. The source material was central memory CD4+ T cells from blood. The origin of the receptors is a young woman in good health.

This clone was seen repeatedly, ten times or more. The J gene is TRBJ2-1, the V gene TRBV6-6, with D perhaps TRBD2 (6 bases). This CDR3 is 11 amino acids long. Looked up from germline, CDR1 is MNHNY and CDR2 is SVGAGI (reference sequence). In DNA, the CDR3 is TGTGGGACTACGAATTACAATGAGCAGTTCTTC. Translated, it gives CGTTNYNEQFF.

The chain combines TRBV7-9 with TRBJ2-1; D is unclear. V lost 3 bases and J 2 bases, leaving 2 bases between the germline ends. Per the germline V gene, CDR1 is SEHNR and CDR2 is FQNEAQ (reference sequence). The CDR3 length is 12 residues. CDR3 nucleotides: TGTGCCAGCAGCTTCGCCTACAATGAGCAGTTCTTC. Its translation is CASSFAYNEQFF.

This chain joins TRBV2 and TRBJ2-2; D not resolved. The CDR3 covers 14 residues. Germline CDR1 reads SNHLY; CDR2 reads FYNNEI. V was cut by 5 bases and J by 6 bases, with 13 bases left in between. This CDR3 is CASSSDSYSGELFF. The CDR3 DNA reads as TGTGCCAGCAGTTCCGACTCCTATTCCGGGGAGCTGTTTTTT.

This clone appeared a single time. The chain uses TRBV29-1 and TRBJ1-1; D is undetermined. This CDR3 contains 10 residues. Germline CDR1 reads SQVTM; CDR2 reads ANQGSEA. Trimming cost V 7 bases and J 5 bases, with 8 bases left between them. CDR3 coding DNA: TGCAGCGCCGGGAATACTGAAGCTTTCTTT. The encoded protein is CSAGNTEAFF.

This clone has only a few counts. V and J are TRBV28 and TRBJ2-4; 9 nucleotides align to TRBD1. V shed 5 bases and J 9 bases; nucleotides not matched to a gene: 11. The germline V gene encodes CDR1 MDHEN and CDR2 SYDVKM. The CDR3 contains 15 residues. Written as DNA, the CDR3 is TGTGCCAGCAGTCTCATAACAGGGGGCATAAGCATTCAGTACTTC. It encodes CASSLITGGISIQYF.

This clone was seen a handful of times. V gene TRBV2 combines with J gene TRBJ2-6; D remains unclear. V lost 4 bases to trimming and J lost 4 bases, with 2 bases between them. The CDR3 is made up of 12 amino acids. CDR1 is SNHLY and CDR2 is FYNNEI in the germline V gene. The CDR3 coding sequence is TGTGCCAGCAGTGCAGGGGCCAACGTCCTGACTTTC. Its protein product is CASSAGANVLTF. Variable domain in full (rest from reference TRBV2 and TRBJ2-6): EPEVTQTPSHQVTQMGQEVILRCVPISNHLYFYWYRQILGQKVEFLVSFYNNEISEKSEIFDDQFSVERPDGSNFTLKIRSTKLEDSAMYFCASSAGANVLTFGAGSRLTVL.

Comments on this clone: Other DNA sequences in this specimen translate into the identical CDR3. The chain is built from TRBV9 and TRBJ2-3; D is uncertain. The CDR3 totals 14 residues. V shed 0 bases and J shed 2 bases, with 7 bases lying between them. From germline, CDR1 is SGDLS and CDR2 YYNGEE. The CDR3 coding sequence is TGTGCCAGCAGCGTAGGTCCTTCCACAGATACGCAGTATTTT. Its translation is CASSVGPSTDTQYF.

The chain is built from TRBV27 and TRBJ2-7; tentatively, D is TRBD1 (5 bases). The CDR3 is made up of 13 amino acids. V shed 4 bases and J shed 7 bases, with 14 bases lying between them. CDR1 and CDR2 from the germline V gene are MNHEY and SMNVEV (reference sequence). CDR3 bases: TGTGCCAGCAGTTATGGCAGGGCAGGGGAGCAGTACTTC. Its protein is CASSYGRAGEQYF.

The V gene is TRBV15, the J gene TRBJ2-2, with D tentatively TRBD1 (5 bases). V lost 1 base and J lost 7, with 10 bases in between. Germline assignment: CDR1 LNHNV and CDR2 YYDKDF (reference sequence). This CDR3 spans 14 amino acids. The CDR3 sequence is CATSRAGAVGELFF. The CDR3, as DNA: TGTGCCACCAGCAGAGCTGGGGCGGTCGGGGAGCTGTTTTTT.

The chain has TRBV30 and TRBJ2-3; D call uncertain. Trimming stripped 0 bases from V and 6 bases from J, with 13 bases between. The CDR3 consists of 14 residues. Germline loops: CDR1 GTSNPN, CDR2 SVGIG (reference sequence). For the CDR3, the DNA is TGTGCCTGGAGTGTTCCCGTCCCCCCGGATACGCAGTATTTT. Translating it yields CAWSVPVPPDTQYF.

The V call is TRBV6-6, the J call TRBJ2-7; 8 positions agree with TRBD1. CDR1 and CDR2 from the germline V gene are MNHNY and SVGAGI (reference sequence). This CDR3 contains 15 residues. After removal of 5 bases from V and 3 bases from J, the junction contained 9 bases not matched to a gene. This CDR3 reads CASSTGQGAIYEQYF. CDR3 bases: TGTGCCAGCAGTACAGGGCAGGGGGCAATCTACGAGCAGTACTTC.

V usage is TRBV30 and J usage is TRBJ1-4, with D perhaps TRBD1 (5 bases). The CDR3 is 13 residues long. Trimming removed 5 bases from V and 8 bases from J, with 15 bases in between. The germline gives CDR1 GTSNPN, CDR2 SVGIG (reference sequence). The CDR3, as DNA: TGTGCCTGGGGCAGGGCATTTGAAGAAAAACTGTTTTTT. The encoded protein is CAWGRAFEEKLFF.

This clone was found many times. The chain carries TRBV4-2 and TRBJ1-4; D uncertain. CDR1 is LGHNA and CDR2 is YNFKEQ in the germline V gene. This CDR3 is 16 amino acids long. Trimming removed 1 base at V and 8 bases at J, with 17 bases between. This chain's CDR3 is CASSQALEVIYEKLFF. DNA of the CDR3: TGTGCCAGCAGCCAAGCACTTGAAGTTATTTACGAAAAACTGTTTTTT.

The genes are TRBV27 and TRBJ2-1; 7 bases line up with TRBD2. This CDR3 has 15 amino acids. Germline V gene sequence: CDR1 MNHEY, CDR2 SMNVEV (reference sequence). V lost 4 bases, J lost 7 bases, and 10 bases stayed unmatched. CDR3: CASSWAPLGGNEQFF. In DNA, the CDR3 is TGTGCCAGCAGTTGGGCGCCGTTGGGGGGGAATGAGCAGTTCTTC.

In this sample, this clone turned up a few times. This chain links TRBV29-1 with TRBJ1-1, with 7 nucleotides matching TRBD1. Germline V lookup: CDR1 SQVTM, CDR2 ANQGSEA. CDR3 length: 13 residues. V trimming: 6 bases; J trimming: 3 bases; junction bases outside the gene matches: 7. In DNA, the CDR3 is TGCAGCGTGGGTCAGGGGGGATACACTGAAGCTTTCTTT. It is translated as CSVGQGGYTEAFF.

V usage is TRBV6-1 and J usage is TRBJ1-5, with D uncertain. The germline CDR1 and CDR2 sequences are MNHNS and SASEGT. The V gene lost 5 bases and the J gene lost 3 bases, with 14 bases spanning the gap. This CDR3 spans 15 amino acids. The CDR3 DNA reads as TGTGCCAGCAGTATCCAGGTTGTACTCAATCAGCCCCAGCATTTT. This codes for CASSIQVVLNQPQHF.

In its sample, this clone was seen a few times. This chain connects TRBV5-1 to TRBJ2-1; 7 nucleotides align to TRBD2. With 0 bases clipped from V and 2 bases from J, the junction kept 5 bases outside the gene matches. The germline gives CDR1 SGHRS, CDR2 YFSETQ. CDR3 size: 16 residues. The CDR3 is CASSLAGTTTYNEQFF. CDR3 nucleotides: TGCGCCAGCAGCTTGGCCGGGACTACTACCTACAATGAGCAGTTCTTC.

The J gene is TRBJ2-5, the V gene TRBV5-4; no clear D. The CDR3 totals 14 residues. The germline CDR1 and CDR2 sequences are SGHNT and YYREEE (reference sequence). Trimming cost V 3 bases and J 2 bases, with 11 bases left between them. This chain's CDR3 is CASSSPFRQETQYF. The CDR3 nucleotides read TGTGCCAGCAGCTCCCCTTTCAGGCAAGAGACCCAGTACTTC. Supplemented by reference TRBV5-4 and TRBJ2-5, the full variable domain reads ETGVTQSPTHLIKTRGQQVTLRCSSQSGHNTVSWYQQALGQGPQFIFQYYREEENGRGNFPPRFSGLQFPNYSSELNVNALELDDSALYLCASSSPFRQETQYFGPGTRLLVL.